The entry below gives a single T cell receptor (beta chain) sequence along with its context. Its antigen is unknown. Specified time point: newly diagnosed, previously untreated cHL patient sample. Magnetic negative selection purified CD4+ T cells from thawed PBMCs. A comparison was provided by newly diagnosed, untreated classical Hodgkin lymphoma PBMCs. These data belong to a study of PD-1 blockade in classical Hodgkin lymphoma. The data were produced by immunoSEQ multiplex PCR, yet TCRdb's version contains in-frame clones alone and is incomplete. The table shows around 27,000 clones, with roughly nine tenths occurring only once. Study outcomes and limitations: Factors driving the repertoire differences, possibly disease activity or prior therapy, remain undefined. Diminished baseline TCR diversity has been reported in newly diagnosed patients relative to healthy donors.

The source material was CD4+ T cells from blood. The sequence was obtained from a human donor with classical Hodgkin lymphoma.

The CDR3 nucleotides are TGTGCCAGCAGACAGGGGGCCAACACCATATATTTT. Translation: CASRQGANTIYF. The chain has TRBV2 and TRBJ1-3; 9 bases line up with TRBD1. V shed 6 bases and J 7 bases; nucleotides not matched to a gene: 1. The CDR3 extends over 12 amino acids. Germline V CDR1 and CDR2: SNHLY, FYNNEI. Complete variable domain (other parts from reference TRBV2 and TRBJ1-3): EPEVTQTPSHQVTQMGQEVILRCVPISNHLYFYWYRQILGQKVEFLVSFYNNEISEKSEIFDDQFSVERPDGSNFTLKIRSTKLEDSAMYFCASRQGANTIYFGEGSWLTVV.